This T cell receptor (beta chain) stems from a study of shared clonotypes between healthy human individuals. In regard to this clone: Its antigen is not identified.

Only in-frame clones appear in the TCRdb table, and some are missing; sequencing was by immunoSEQ multiplex PCR. Altogether under 2.5 million clones are present, 92% being singletons, with the ten largest covering 0.37%. Overall study results and limits: Rarefaction exposed incomplete sorted-subset sequencing despite large depth.

This clonotype was sampled from a man between 18 and 35 years old in good health. Some clones in this sample may be carry-over from other donors' samples. The sequenced sample was naive CD4+ T cells from PBMCs. Subset here: CD45RA+ positively selected.

The CDR3 region is CASSEAPGRAYEQYF. For the CDR3, the DNA is TGTGCCAGCAGTGAAGCCCCTGGGCGGGCTTACGAGCAGTACTTC. The rearrangement links TRBV6-1 to TRBJ2-7, with a tentative D call TRBD2 (5 bases). V was shortened by 0 bases and J by 4 bases, with 13 bases between the two germline ends. Per germline, CDR1 MNHNS and CDR2 SASEGT. The length of the CDR3 is 15 residues.